This entry features one T cell receptor (beta chain) sequence. These data originate in a study of Ad26.COV2.S vaccination and SARS-CoV-2 variants. On the study more broadly: Into the muscle, Ad26.COV2.S was dosed once or twice, 56 days apart.

Described treatment: some 19 received Ad26.COV2.S at low or high dose, single or two shots; 5 received placebo; per-sample allocation not given. Following the first vaccine or placebo injection, samples were taken on day 63. Boston hosted the donor, who was an adult aged 18-55 years. The administered vaccine (an Ad26 vector) expressed Wuhan-strain SARS-CoV-2 spike. Sequencing was performed with immunoSEQ multiplex PCR; in TCRdb, only in-frame clones are kept and a portion is missing. This sample has 500,000 or so clones; roughly 89% occur once, and the top ten carry 2% to 3%. The sequence was obtained from a person aged 18-65 years who received the Ad26.COV2.S COVID-19 vaccine or a placebo. The sample in question was peripheral blood, obtained in a trial of Ad26.COV2.S vaccine versus placebo.

The CDR3 here is CASSSWTGSNIQYF. In nucleotides, the CDR3 is TGTGCCAGCAGCTCCTGGACAGGGTCCAACATTCAGTACTTC. V is TRBV7-8 and J is TRBJ2-4, with 8 bases identical to TRBD1. V dropped 4 bases and J dropped 7; count of bases not matched to a gene: 6. The CDR3 runs to 14 residues. Per germline, CDR1 SGHVS and CDR2 FQNEAQ.